The 30 T cell receptor beta chains below come from one sample, sequenced in a study of post-analysis software for immune sequencing data. Study outcomes and limitations: Relative to controls, patients had about five TRBV segments at higher frequency, with TRBV5-6, TRBV5-1 and TRBV20-1 among these.

No antigen has been identified for these receptors. Prepared libraries of TCR beta cDNA carried unique molecular identifiers. TCRdb re-called the PCR reads through MiXCR, storing one row per CDR3 protein. The repertoire holds almost 700,000 distinct CDR3 sequences, with 59% as singletons. Input material: blood. The receptors were gathered from a girl between 2 and 10 years old with multiple sclerosis.

V and J are TRBV10-3 and TRBJ1-1; possibly TRBD1 for D (6 bases). The germline V gene has CDR1 ENHRY and CDR2 SYGVKD. The CDR3 totals 14 residues. V gave up 7 bases and J gave up 5 bases, with 17 bases separating them. The CDR3 DNA reads as TGTGCCATCACCAGAACAGGGTCAGGGACTGAAGCTTTCTTT. Its protein is CAITRTGSGTEAFF.

The chain has TRBV7-2 and TRBJ2-5; tentatively, D is TRBD2 (5 bases). V was cut by 4 bases and J by 1 base, with 13 bases left in between. This CDR3 comprises 15 residues. CDR1 and CDR2 (germline): SGHTA, FQGNSA. Here the CDR3 reads CASSSRPGSQETQYF. CDR3 nucleotide sequence: TGTGCCAGCAGCTCCCGACCGGGAAGCCAAGAGACCCAGTACTTC.

This clonotype was found a few times. The chain employs TRBV5-1 and TRBJ2-3; the match to TRBD1 covers 10 bases. V dropped 2 bases and J dropped 4; count of bases not matched to a gene: 7. Germline CDR1 is SGHRS and CDR2 is YFSETQ. The CDR3 runs to 16 residues. The CDR3 bases are TGCGCCAGCAGCTTTTTCCCGGGACAGGGGTCAGATACGCAGTATTTT. Its protein product is CASSFFPGQGSDTQYF.

The genes are TRBV29-1 and TRBJ2-5; 10 bases map to TRBD2. V lost 2 bases to trimming and J lost 5 bases; unmatched junction nucleotides: 5. CDR1 and CDR2 from the germline V gene are SQVTM and ANQGSEA. This CDR3 region has 14 residues. The CDR3 is CSVELAGDGETQYF. CDR3 in DNA: TGCAGCGTTGAACTAGCGGGAGACGGCGAGACCCAGTACTTC.

This clonotype was observed a handful of times. The gene calls are TRBV29-1 and TRBJ2-1; D possibly corresponds to TRBD2 (5 bases). The CDR3 is made up of 13 amino acids. V was shortened by 7 bases and J by 3 bases, with 13 bases between the two germline ends. The germline gives CDR1 SQVTM, CDR2 ANQGSEA. The CDR3 coding sequence is TGCAGCGCCCGTCCGGCGGGCTACAATGAGCAGTTCTTC. Its translation: CSARPAGYNEQFF.

V and J are TRBV18 and TRBJ2-1; D tentatively reads TRBD1 or TRBD2 (5 bases each). The germline gives CDR1 KGHSH, CDR2 LQKENI. This CDR3 region has 14 residues. Trimming cost V 2 bases and J 8 bases, with 13 bases left between them. CDR3 DNA: TGTGCCAGCTCACCAAGGGTCTCGGGGCATGAGCAGTTCTTC. This translates into CASSPRVSGHEQFF.

The chain is built from TRBV30 and TRBJ2-1; 13 bases map to TRBD2. There are 14 residues in the CDR3. Trimming took 5 bases from V and 8 from J; bases not matched to a gene: 6. The germline gives CDR1 GTSNPN, CDR2 SVGIG (reference sequence). In nucleotides, the CDR3 is TGTGCCTGGTCCGGGACTAGCGGGGTGGATGAGCAGTTCTTC. Translation: CAWSGTSGVDEQFF.

This chain joins TRBV6-5 and TRBJ2-1, with D possibly TRBD2 on 7 matching bases. The germline V gene encodes CDR1 MNHEY and CDR2 SVGAGI. Trimming pared 4 bases from V and 2 bases from J, leaving 18 bases between. The CDR3 has 17 residues. CDR3: CASSSETGGPAYNEQFF. CDR3 bases: TGTGCCAGCAGTTCGGAAACGGGGGGCCCCGCCTACAATGAGCAGTTCTTC.

On this clonotype: One end of the junction does not line up with germline, which may come from a read error. CDR3 coding DNA: TGTGCCAGCAGTCACTCTTGGGACGTATCCTACAATGAGCAGTTCTTC. As protein: CASSHSWDVSYNEQFF. The rearrangement uses TRBV6-2 or TRBV6-3 and TRBJ2-1; D is possibly TRBD1 or TRBD2 (5 bases each). The CDR3 is 16 residues long. Germline lookup yields CDR1 MNHEY and CDR2 SVGEGT.

V gene TRBV10-3 combines with J gene TRBJ2-5; no clear D. The CDR3 length is 16 residues. V was cut by 0 bases and J by 4 bases, with 15 bases left in between. Germline V gives CDR1 ENHRY, CDR2 SYGVKD. This chain's CDR3 is CAISESNMGTPETQYF. CDR3 sequence (DNA): TGTGCCATCAGTGAGTCGAATATGGGAACCCCAGAGACCCAGTACTTC.

The chain has TRBV27 and TRBJ2-7; maybe TRBD1 (6 bases). Trimming shortened V by 6 bases and J by 2 bases, and 14 bases separated the two germline ends. The CDR3 totals 14 residues. Looked up from germline, CDR1 is MNHEY and CDR2 is SMNVEV (reference sequence). The CDR3 bases are TGTGCCAGCAGCAAAAAGGACAGCACCTACGAGCAGTACTTC. Amino acid sequence: CASSKKDSTYEQYF.

CDR3 nucleotide sequence: TGTGCCATTTCTCCCCTAGCGGGAGTCGATACGCAGTATTTT. Protein: CAISPLAGVDTQYF. V and J are TRBV10-3 and TRBJ2-3; 10 bases fit TRBD2. The CDR3 has 14 residues. Trimming removed 9 bases from V and 6 bases from J; junction bases left unmatched: 9. CDR1 and CDR2 from the germline V gene are ENHRY and SYGVKD.

The chain carries TRBV6-5 and TRBJ2-3; TRBD2 aligns across 7 bases. CDR3 length: 14 amino acids. V lost 7 bases and J lost 1; bases outside the gene matches: 5. Germline loops: CDR1 MNHEY, CDR2 SVGAGI. The CDR3 sequence: CASKDAGGTDTQYF. The CDR3 DNA sequence: TGTGCCAGCAAAGACGCGGGGGGCACAGATACGCAGTATTTT.

This chain links TRBV20-1 with TRBJ2-3; D unclear. CDR1 is DFQATT and CDR2 is SNEGSKA in the germline V gene (reference sequence). The CDR3 is made up of 14 amino acids. V was cut by 7 bases and J by 0 bases, with 14 bases left in between. In DNA, the CDR3 is TGCAGTGTTCTTTTTAGGATTAGCACAGATACGCAGTATTTT. Translated: CSVLFRISTDTQYF.

The chain recombines TRBV4-1 with TRBJ1-1; 8 bases align to TRBD1. Trimming took 3 bases from V and 4 from J; bases not matched to a gene: 4. The CDR3 covers 14 residues. Germline values: CDR1 MGHRA, CDR2 YSYEKL. The CDR3 is CASSQDREATEAFF. CDR3 sequence (DNA): TGCGCCAGCAGCCAGGACAGGGAAGCCACTGAAGCTTTCTTT.

The chain carries TRBV10-3 and TRBJ2-7; a weak D match, TRBD2 (6 bases). Trimming pared 4 bases from V and 3 bases from J, leaving 22 bases between. The CDR3 length is 17 residues. Germline V gives CDR1 ENHRY, CDR2 SYGVKD. The DNA for the CDR3 is TGTGCCATCAGTGGGGGCGGTCAGAGCGGGCCTAGCTACGAGCAGTACTTC. Its translation: CAISGGGQSGPSYEQYF.

V gene TRBV3-1 combines with J gene TRBJ1-2; no definite D call. Germline V gives CDR1 LGHDT, CDR2 YNNKEL (reference sequence). V was trimmed by 0 bases and J by 4 bases, leaving 9 bases between them. This CDR3 is 14 amino acids long. CDR3 sequence: CASSQETRSYGYTF. The DNA for the CDR3 is TGTGCCAGCAGCCAAGAGACCCGGAGCTATGGCTACACCTTC. Using reference TRBV3-1 and TRBJ1-2 for the parts outside the CDR3, the full variable domain is DTAVSQTPKYLVTQMGNDKSIKCEQNLGHDTMYWYKQDSKKFLKIMFSYNNKELIINETVPNRFSPKSPDKAHLNLHINSLELGDSAVYFCASSQETRSYGYTFGSGTRLTVV.

The CDR3 bases are TGTGCCAGCAGTTACCAGAGGACTAGCGAGGGCTACGAGCAGTACTTC. This translates into CASSYQRTSEGYEQYF. This sequence joins TRBV6-5 and TRBJ2-5, with 9 bases lining up with TRBD2. The J call is doubtful: the DNA matches TRBJ2-7 better. The CDR3 has 16 amino acids. Germline assignment: CDR1 MNHEY and CDR2 SVGAGI.

The chain carries TRBV4-2 and TRBJ2-5, with D possibly matching TRBD2 (6 bases). Between the trimmed V and J ends, which lost 0 bases and 11 bases, there was a span of 13 bases. CDR1 is LGHNA and CDR2 is YNFKEQ in the germline V gene. This CDR3 is built from 13 residues. CDR3 nucleotides: TGTGCCAGCAGCCAAGAGTCAACTAGCCGACAGTACTTC. This encodes CASSQESTSRQYF.

This chain uses TRBV5-1 with TRBJ2-1; no clear D gene. V was pared by 4 bases and J by 5 bases, with 19 bases between. The germline CDR1 and CDR2 sequences are SGHRS and YFSETQ. The length of the CDR3 is 16 residues. The CDR3: CASSATEVLGNNEQFF. DNA of the CDR3: TGCGCCAGCAGCGCTACCGAGGTTCTGGGGAACAATGAGCAGTTCTTC.

The chain joins TRBV20-1 to TRBJ2-7, with D perhaps matching TRBD1 (5 bases). V dropped 4 bases and J dropped 4 bases, with 17 bases sitting between them. The CDR3 contains 14 residues. From germline, CDR1 is DFQATT and CDR2 SNEGSKA (reference sequence). The CDR3 here is CSATGAETEYEQYF. The CDR3 DNA follows: TGCAGTGCTACTGGGGCAGAGACAGAGTACGAGCAGTACTTC.

The gene calls are TRBV24-1 and TRBJ2-1, with D perhaps being TRBD1 or TRBD2 (5 bases each). V lost 5 bases to trimming and J lost 0 bases, with 7 bases between them. The CDR3 has 14 residues. Looked up from germline, CDR1 is KGHDR and CDR2 is SFDVKD. DNA for the CDR3: TGTGCCACCAGTGGAGGGACCTCCTACAATGAGCAGTTCTTC. It is translated as CATSGGTSYNEQFF.

In this sample, this clonotype turned up a few times. V is TRBV5-1 and J is TRBJ2-1; no clear D gene. Trimming pared 5 bases from V and 0 bases from J, leaving 9 bases between. Germline lookup yields CDR1 SGHRS and CDR2 YFSETQ. This CDR3 comprises 14 residues. CDR3 bases: TGCGCCAGCAGTTCAGTTACCTCCTACAATGAGCAGTTCTTC. Its translation is CASSSVTSYNEQFF.

V gene TRBV5-5 combines with J gene TRBJ2-7; the match to TRBD2 covers 10 bases. Germline V CDR1 and CDR2: SGHKS, YYEKEE (reference sequence). Trimming cost V 5 bases and J 2 bases; bases outside gene matches: 7. CDR3 length equals 15 residues. CDR3 sequence (DNA): TGTGCCAGCAGATCTAGCGGGAGCCGCGCCTACGAGCAGTACTTC. The encoded protein is CASRSSGSRAYEQYF. The whole variable domain, filled in from reference TRBV5-5 and TRBJ2-7, reads DAGVTQSPTHLIKTRGQQVTLRCSPISGHKSVSWYQQVLGQGPQFIFQYYEKEERGRGNFPDRFSARQFPNYSSELNVNALLLGDSALYLCASRSSGSRAYEQYFGPGTRLTVT.

The CDR3 protein is CSAPWIGGAQETQYF. For the CDR3, the DNA is TGCAGTGCTCCCTGGATAGGGGGCGCACAAGAGACCCAGTACTTC. This chain links TRBV20-1 with TRBJ2-5; 7 bases match TRBD1. There are 15 residues in the CDR3. The germline CDR1 and CDR2 sequences are DFQATT and SNEGSKA (reference sequence). Germline trimming cut 5 bases from V and 2 bases from J; bases unmatched to any gene: 11.

The rearrangement links TRBV7-9 to TRBJ1-6; D unclear. The V gene's germline CDR1 is SEHNR and CDR2 FQNEAQ (reference sequence). The ends were cut back, 5 bases at V and 3 bases at J, with 11 bases in the middle. The CDR3 totals 15 residues. CDR3 loop: CASSTTTDYNSPLHF. DNA of the CDR3: TGTGCCAGCAGCACCACGACGGACTATAATTCACCCCTCCACTTT.

The chain combines TRBV20-1 with TRBJ2-1, with 8 bases matching TRBD2. The CDR3 has 16 residues. With 0 bases clipped from V and 9 bases from J, the junction kept 13 bases outside the gene matches. Germline V gene data show CDR1 as DFQATT and CDR2 as SNEGSKA (reference sequence). The CDR3 sequence is CSARDQSGAGEGEQFF. CDR3 nucleotide sequence: TGCAGTGCTAGAGATCAGAGTGGAGCGGGAGAGGGTGAGCAGTTCTTC.

This clonotype was detected only a few times. The genes are TRBV6-6 and TRBJ2-7; 7 nucleotides match TRBD2. Trimming removed 7 bases from V and 2 bases from J; junction bases left unmatched: 14. Germline V gives CDR1 MNHNY, CDR2 SVGAGI (reference sequence). This CDR3 is built from 16 residues. CDR3: CASTPRGGSSAYEQYF. In DNA form, the CDR3 reads TGTGCCAGCACCCCACGGGGCGGGAGTTCGGCCTACGAGCAGTACTTC.

The chain carries TRBV20-1 and TRBJ2-3; D is unclear. Trimming took off 4 bases at V and 3 bases at J, with 23 bases between the two ends. Per germline, CDR1 DFQATT and CDR2 SNEGSKA (reference sequence). This CDR3 comprises 17 residues. The DNA for the CDR3 is TGCAGTGCTATGGATTATCGTCGCCCTTTAGTGACAGATACGCAGTATTTT. It specifies CSAMDYRRPLVTDTQYF.

This clonotype was observed a few times. The chain has TRBV4-1 and TRBJ2-7; TRBD1 matches 9 bases. V dropped 3 bases and J dropped 0; count of bases not matched to a gene: 9. Germline V gene sequence: CDR1 MGHRA, CDR2 YSYEKL. The length of the CDR3 is 17 residues. CDR3 sequence (DNA): TGCGCCAGCAGCCAGCGACTAGGACAGGGGAACTCCTACGAGCAGTACTTC. This gives the protein CASSQRLGQGNSYEQYF.